One and the same sample provided the 28 T cell receptor beta chains below, sequenced in a study of blood T cell repertoires in COVID-19. Repertoires were generated with immunoSEQ multiplex PCR, while TCRdb's copy carries only in-frame clones and drops some. The table has around 150,000 clones, 84% seen once. The sample taken for sequencing was peripheral blood. The source of these receptors is an elderly woman with acute or convalescent COVID-19.

The chain has TRBV14 and TRBJ2-1; a possible D gene is TRBD2 (5 bases). V lost 6 bases and J lost 11, with 20 bases in between. Germline V CDR1 and CDR2: SGHDN, FVKESK. The CDR3 contains 14 residues. The CDR3 nucleotides are TGTGCCAGCAGTCTAAGGAGTGGGAGCGTTAAGCAGTTCTTC. It is translated as CASSLRSGSVKQFF.

The CDR3 spells CASSESWPGVNGELFF. CDR3 bases: TGTGCCAGCAGTGAAAGCTGGCCAGGGGTTAACGGGGAGCTGTTTTTT. The rearrangement links TRBV6-1 to TRBJ2-2, with D tentatively TRBD1 (6 bases). This CDR3 has 16 amino acids. The V gene lost 2 bases and the J gene lost 7 bases, with 17 bases spanning the gap. Germline V lookup: CDR1 MNHNS, CDR2 SASEGT.

To note about this clone: The same CDR3 is also encoded by other DNA sequences in this sample. The rearrangement joins TRBV5-1 to TRBJ2-1; tentative D call: TRBD1 (6 bases). Germline V CDR1 and CDR2: SGHRS, YFSETQ. V was cut by 0 bases and J by 1 base, with 8 bases left in between. CDR3 size: 15 residues. The CDR3 reads CASSLETGSYNEQFF. The CDR3 DNA is TGCGCCAGCAGCTTGGAGACAGGTTCCTACAATGAGCAGTTCTTC.

The V call is TRBV3-1 (or the pseudogene TRBV3-2), the J call TRBJ1-4, with TRBD1 matching 7 bases. The CDR3 is 16 amino acids. The J segment lost 6 bases and the V segment lost 3 bases, leaving 10 bases of the junction unmatched. Germline CDR1 and CDR2: LGHDT and YNNKEL (reference sequence). The CDR3 sequence: CASSHTGGGGDEKLFF. In DNA, the CDR3 is TGTGCCAGCAGCCACACGGGAGGGGGCGGTGATGAAAAACTGTTTTTT.

The chain is built from TRBV28 and TRBJ1-2, with 7 bases fitting TRBD1. The CDR3 totals 14 residues. The germline CDR1 and CDR2 sequences are MDHEN and SYDVKM. Trimming cost V 1 base and J 6 bases; bases outside gene matches: 5. CDR3 amino acids: CASSLYQGVDGYTF. Here the CDR3 DNA reads TGTGCCAGCAGTTTATATCAGGGGGTTGATGGCTACACCTTC.

J is TRBJ2-1 and V is TRBV7-9; TRBD1 agrees at 7 bases. Germline assignment: CDR1 SEHNR and CDR2 FQNEAQ (reference sequence). The CDR3 totals 12 residues. V lost 6 bases, J lost 14 bases, and 10 bases stayed unmatched. In DNA form, the CDR3 reads TGTGCCAGCAGACCGGACAGGACAATGGAGTTCTTC. This sequence encodes CASRPDRTMEFF. The full variable domain, rest sourced from reference TRBV7-9 and TRBJ2-1, is DTGVSQNPRHKITKRGQNVTFRCDPISEHNRLYWYRQTLGQGPEFLTYFQNEAQLEKSRLLSDRFSAERPKGSFSTLEIQRTEQGDSAMYLCASRPDRTMEFFGPGTRLTVL.

V gene TRBV27 combines with J gene TRBJ1-1, with D possibly TRBD1 on 5 matching bases. From germline, CDR1 is MNHEY and CDR2 SMNVEV (reference sequence). This CDR3 region has 13 residues. V was trimmed by 1 base and J by 11 bases, leaving 14 bases between them. The CDR3: CASSLFGEGRAFF. CDR3 sequence (DNA): TGTGCCAGCAGTTTATTTGGGGAGGGGCGGGCTTTCTTT.

The gene calls are TRBV18 and TRBJ1-1; weak D call: TRBD1 (5 bases). This CDR3 is 12 amino acids long. With 5 bases removed from V and 6 bases from J, the gap between germline ends came to 10 bases. Germline-derived CDR1 and CDR2 are KGHSH and LQKENI. CDR3 nucleotides: TGTGCCAGCTCAACAGGCAGGGCTGAAGCTTTCTTT. Translated, it gives CASSTGRAEAFF.

The CDR3 loop reads CAGNSGGSSYNEQFF. The CDR3 DNA is TGTGCCGGAAATAGTGGGGGGAGCTCCTACAATGAGCAGTTCTTC. The V call is TRBV5-4, the J call TRBJ2-1; the D gene is possibly TRBD2 (6 bases). Deletions cut 10 bases from V and 0 bases from J, with 17 bases between. The CDR3 loop spans 15 amino acids. Germline CDR1 is SGHNT and CDR2 is YYREEE (reference sequence).

The gene calls are TRBV2 and TRBJ2-1; D gene uncertain. Germline CDR1 and CDR2: SNHLY and FYNNEI. The CDR3 has 16 amino acids. The V and J ends lost 2 bases and 5 bases respectively, with 16 bases between them. The CDR3 reads CASSERWLGRNNEQFF. In DNA, the CDR3 is TGTGCCAGCAGTGAAAGGTGGTTGGGCAGGAACAATGAGCAGTTCTTC.

The chain recombines TRBV5-1 with TRBJ2-3; D ambiguous. Germline assignment: CDR1 SGHRS and CDR2 YFSETQ. The CDR3 totals 14 residues. V dropped 1 base and J dropped 2 bases, with 8 bases sitting between them. The CDR3 DNA reads as TGCGCCAGCAGCTTGTTACTCGACACAGATACGCAGTATTTT. Its protein is CASSLLLDTDTQYF.

The V call is TRBV14, the J call TRBJ1-5; TRBD1 agrees at 11 bases. This CDR3 comprises 19 residues. From germline, CDR1 is SGHDN and CDR2 FVKESK. V trimming: 4 bases; J trimming: 3 bases; junction bases outside the gene matches: 14. This chain's CDR3 is CASSRPRTGGARPNQPQHF. As DNA, the CDR3 is TGTGCCAGCAGCCGACCACGGACAGGGGGCGCGCGGCCCAATCAGCCCCAGCATTTT. The whole variable domain, remainder taken from reference TRBV14 and TRBJ1-5, is EAGVTQFPSHSVIEKGQTVTLRCDPISGHDNLYWYRRVMGKEIKFLLHFVKESKQDESGMPNNRFLAERTGGTYSTLKVQPAELEDSGVYFCASSRPRTGGARPNQPQHFGDGTRLSIL.

This chain uses TRBV2 with TRBJ2-2; 10 bases line up with TRBD2. The CDR3 length is 14 residues. Germline V lookup: CDR1 SNHLY, CDR2 FYNNEI. V was pared by 6 bases and J by 7 bases, with 5 bases of the junction left unmatched. The CDR3 spells CASRGRTSGGELFF. Here the CDR3 DNA reads TGTGCCAGCAGGGGTAGGACTAGCGGCGGGGAGCTGTTTTTT.

Only a few counts were recorded for this clone. J is TRBJ1-5 and V is TRBV5-1, with 7 bases fitting TRBD1. The CDR3 has 16 amino acids. V dropped 0 bases and J dropped 1; count of bases not matched to a gene: 4. Germline V gives CDR1 SGHRS, CDR2 YFSETQ. For the CDR3, the DNA is TGCGCCAGCAGCTTGGGGGGGACAGAAAGCAATCAGCCCCAGCATTTT. It translates to CASSLGGTESNQPQHF.

The chain is built from TRBV27 and TRBJ2-7; TRBD2 matches 8 bases. J gave up 3 bases and V 6 bases, and 4 bases lay outside the gene matches. There are 13 residues in the CDR3. CDR1 and CDR2 (germline): MNHEY, SMNVEV (reference sequence). CDR3 sequence reads: CASSPGGGYEQYF. CDR3 coding DNA: TGTGCCAGCAGCCCGGGGGGGGGCTACGAGCAGTACTTC.

This clone was counted only a few times. The gene calls are TRBV19 and TRBJ1-6; D is perhaps TRBD1 (6 bases). This CDR3 comprises 14 residues. The V gene's germline CDR1 is LNHDA and CDR2 SQIVND (reference sequence). Between the trimmed V and J ends, which lost 5 bases and 10 bases, there was a span of 15 bases. CDR3 in amino acids: CASSQGFGLSPLHF. CDR3 bases: TGTGCCAGTAGTCAGGGGTTTGGCTTATCACCCCTCCACTTT. The entire variable domain, with the rest obtained from reference TRBV19 and TRBJ1-6, is as follows: DGGITQSPKYLFRKEGQNVTLSCEQNLNHDAMYWYRQDPGQGLRLIYYSQIVNDFQKGDIAEGYSVSREKKESFPLTVTSAQKNPTAFYLCASSQGFGLSPLHFGNGTRLTVT.

This clone was counted ten times or more. This rearrangement joins TRBV4-1 to TRBJ2-7; tentatively, D is TRBD2 (5 bases). Deletions cut 0 bases from V and 3 bases from J, with 15 bases between. The CDR3 is made up of 16 amino acids. Germline V gene lookup returns CDR1 MGHRA and CDR2 YSYEKL. The CDR3, as DNA: TGCGCCAGCAGCCAAGATCAGCGGAGCGGTCACTACGAGCAGTACTTC. It codes for CASSQDQRSGHYEQYF.

This chain links TRBV6-5 with TRBJ2-5; D is possibly TRBD2 (6 bases). Germline lookup yields CDR1 MNHEY and CDR2 SVGAGI. Trimming left V 8 bases short and J 5 bases short, with 18 bases between. CDR3 size: 14 residues. For the CDR3, the DNA is TGTGCCAGCCGCCGGGCGGCTAGCGTCGAGACCCAGTACTTC. Translated, it gives CASRRAASVETQYF.

The rearrangement uses TRBV4-2 and TRBJ2-1, with 7 bases aligning to TRBD2. Germline CDR1 LGHNA, CDR2 YNFKEQ. The CDR3 spans 16 residues. With 1 base clipped from V and 4 bases from J, the junction kept 7 bases outside the gene matches. The CDR3 loop is CASSQGRAGVYNEQFF. The DNA for the CDR3 is TGTGCCAGCAGCCAAGGGAGGGCGGGGGTTTACAATGAGCAGTTCTTC.

The chain links TRBV4-1 to TRBJ1-2; TRBD1 is a possible D gene (6 bases). Germline CDR1 MGHRA, CDR2 YSYEKL. The CDR3 is 15 amino acids. Trimming took 4 bases from V and 2 from J, leaving 14 bases between them. CDR3 amino acids: CASSLTPDRNYGYTF. Here the CDR3 DNA reads TGCGCCAGCAGCCTCACCCCGGACAGAAACTATGGCTACACCTTC.

The V call is TRBV7-9, the J call TRBJ2-6; perhaps TRBD2 as D (5 bases). Germline CDR1 SEHNR, CDR2 FQNEAQ (reference sequence). The CDR3 extends over 19 amino acids. The ends were cut back, 0 bases at V and 2 bases at J, with 17 bases in the middle. CDR3 nucleotide sequence: TGTGCCAGCAGCTTAGCAGTCGGGGTTGCGAGGGCTGGGGCCAACGTCCTGACTTTC. It specifies CASSLAVGVARAGANVLTF.

CDR3 in amino acids: CASSRDRRSTDTQYF. The CDR3 DNA follows: TGTGCCAGCAGTCGGGACAGGAGAAGCACAGATACGCAGTATTTT. This chain links TRBV2 with TRBJ2-3; 8 nucleotides agree with TRBD1. The CDR3 loop spans 15 amino acids. CDR1 is SNHLY and CDR2 is FYNNEI in the germline V gene. V shed 5 bases and J 0 bases; nucleotides not matched to a gene: 4.

V is TRBV7-9 and J is TRBJ1-1; possibly TRBD1 for D (5 bases). The CDR3 extends over 13 amino acids. Germline V gene data show CDR1 as SEHNR and CDR2 as FQNEAQ (reference sequence). The V and J ends lost 3 bases and 6 bases respectively, with 11 bases between them. The CDR3 coding sequence is TGTGCCAGCAGCTTTATCCCGGGGGCTGAAGCTTTCTTT. It encodes CASSFIPGAEAFF.

The chain has TRBV29-1 and TRBJ1-1; D perhaps matches TRBD1 (6 bases). This CDR3 has 14 residues. V shed 7 bases and J shed 5 bases, with 20 bases lying between them. Germline values: CDR1 SQVTM, CDR2 ANQGSEA. The DNA of the CDR3 is TGCAGCGCTGCCTCAAAAGGGGGACGGACTGAAGCTTTCTTT. It translates to CSAASKGGRTEAFF.

This clone turned up a few times. This rearrangement joins TRBV2 to TRBJ2-7; D might be TRBD2 (5 bases). V was clipped by 3 bases and J by 3 bases, with 21 bases between them. CDR1 SNHLY and CDR2 FYNNEI come from the germline V gene. This CDR3 is 17 amino acids long. The CDR3 region is CASSETFLGFRGYEQYF. The DNA of the CDR3 is TGTGCCAGCAGTGAGACGTTTTTAGGGTTTCGGGGCTACGAGCAGTACTTC.

This chain's CDR3 is CASSPLLYQETQYF. CDR3 sequence (DNA): TGTGCCAGCAGCCCCCTCCTGTACCAAGAGACCCAGTACTTC. The chain has TRBV4-2 and TRBJ2-5; D ambiguous. The CDR3 has 14 amino acids. V lost 4 bases and J lost 0, with 9 bases in between. CDR1 is LGHNA, CDR2 YNFKEQ, per germline.

The chain employs TRBV29-1 and TRBJ2-1; D assignment may be TRBD1 or TRBD2 (6 bases each). Looked up from germline, CDR1 is SQVTM and CDR2 is ANQGSEA. This CDR3 has 11 residues. Deletions cut 7 bases from V and 9 bases from J, with 13 bases between. The CDR3 DNA reads TGCAGCGCAGGGGTAGCGGTTGAGCAGTTCTTC. It translates to CSAGVAVEQFF.

J is TRBJ2-7 and V is TRBV27; weak D call: TRBD1 (6 bases). V gave up 8 bases and J gave up 4 bases, with 18 bases separating them. The CDR3 runs 14 residues. Germline V gene sequence: CDR1 MNHEY, CDR2 SMNVEV (reference sequence). As DNA, the CDR3 is TGTGCCAGCTCTCATAGACCAGGGGCATACGAGCAGTACTTC. Protein: CASSHRPGAYEQYF.